This T cell receptor (beta chain) stems from a study of T-cell reconstitution after alpha-beta-depleted transplantation in children. Researchers prepared the TCRbeta library using unique molecular identifiers, the study reports. TCRdb reprocessed the PCR reads via MiXCR and lists one record per CDR3 protein. Seen here are 700,000 to 950,000 distinct CDR3 sequences, roughly 15% observed once, and the top ten hold roughly 4.8%. This CDR3 comprises 11 residues. General study results and limits: The origin of alpha-beta T cells about two months after transplant was reportedly several hundred expanded graft clones. Some patients showed high day-60 TCRbeta diversity, which derived from surviving recipient T cells and thymic progenitors.

In the case of this clonotype: Its antigen is currently unknown. This could be a read error, since a much larger clone is one nucleotide away.

This TCR derives from a male patient between 5 and 17 years old who had a stem cell transplant for acute lymphoblastic leukemia, so the T cells may come from the graft donor. The chain has TRBV12-3 or TRBV12-4 and TRBJ2-7; D is undetermined. Sequencing was performed on PBMCs, mostly from graft donor cells, taken 360 days after TCRalphabeta/CD19-depleted stem cell transplant. The CDR3 loop reads CASSLVSERYF. CDR3 in DNA: TGTGCCAGCAGTTTGGTAAGCGAGCGGTACTTC.